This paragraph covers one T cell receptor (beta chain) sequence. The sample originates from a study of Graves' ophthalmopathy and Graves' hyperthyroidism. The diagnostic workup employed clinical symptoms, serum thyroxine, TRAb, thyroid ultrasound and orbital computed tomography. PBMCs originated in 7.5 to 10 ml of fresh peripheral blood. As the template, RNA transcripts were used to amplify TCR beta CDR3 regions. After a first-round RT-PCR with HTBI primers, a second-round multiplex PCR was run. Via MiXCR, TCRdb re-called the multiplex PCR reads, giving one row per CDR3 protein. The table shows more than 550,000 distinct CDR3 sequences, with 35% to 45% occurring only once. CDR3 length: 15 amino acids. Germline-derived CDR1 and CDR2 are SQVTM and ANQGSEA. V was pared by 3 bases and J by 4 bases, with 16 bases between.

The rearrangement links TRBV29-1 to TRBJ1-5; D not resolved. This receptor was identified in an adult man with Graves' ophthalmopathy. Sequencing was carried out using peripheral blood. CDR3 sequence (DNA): TGCAGCGTTGATACACCCCTGGGGATTAATCAGCCCCAGCATTTT. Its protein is CSVDTPLGINQPQHF.